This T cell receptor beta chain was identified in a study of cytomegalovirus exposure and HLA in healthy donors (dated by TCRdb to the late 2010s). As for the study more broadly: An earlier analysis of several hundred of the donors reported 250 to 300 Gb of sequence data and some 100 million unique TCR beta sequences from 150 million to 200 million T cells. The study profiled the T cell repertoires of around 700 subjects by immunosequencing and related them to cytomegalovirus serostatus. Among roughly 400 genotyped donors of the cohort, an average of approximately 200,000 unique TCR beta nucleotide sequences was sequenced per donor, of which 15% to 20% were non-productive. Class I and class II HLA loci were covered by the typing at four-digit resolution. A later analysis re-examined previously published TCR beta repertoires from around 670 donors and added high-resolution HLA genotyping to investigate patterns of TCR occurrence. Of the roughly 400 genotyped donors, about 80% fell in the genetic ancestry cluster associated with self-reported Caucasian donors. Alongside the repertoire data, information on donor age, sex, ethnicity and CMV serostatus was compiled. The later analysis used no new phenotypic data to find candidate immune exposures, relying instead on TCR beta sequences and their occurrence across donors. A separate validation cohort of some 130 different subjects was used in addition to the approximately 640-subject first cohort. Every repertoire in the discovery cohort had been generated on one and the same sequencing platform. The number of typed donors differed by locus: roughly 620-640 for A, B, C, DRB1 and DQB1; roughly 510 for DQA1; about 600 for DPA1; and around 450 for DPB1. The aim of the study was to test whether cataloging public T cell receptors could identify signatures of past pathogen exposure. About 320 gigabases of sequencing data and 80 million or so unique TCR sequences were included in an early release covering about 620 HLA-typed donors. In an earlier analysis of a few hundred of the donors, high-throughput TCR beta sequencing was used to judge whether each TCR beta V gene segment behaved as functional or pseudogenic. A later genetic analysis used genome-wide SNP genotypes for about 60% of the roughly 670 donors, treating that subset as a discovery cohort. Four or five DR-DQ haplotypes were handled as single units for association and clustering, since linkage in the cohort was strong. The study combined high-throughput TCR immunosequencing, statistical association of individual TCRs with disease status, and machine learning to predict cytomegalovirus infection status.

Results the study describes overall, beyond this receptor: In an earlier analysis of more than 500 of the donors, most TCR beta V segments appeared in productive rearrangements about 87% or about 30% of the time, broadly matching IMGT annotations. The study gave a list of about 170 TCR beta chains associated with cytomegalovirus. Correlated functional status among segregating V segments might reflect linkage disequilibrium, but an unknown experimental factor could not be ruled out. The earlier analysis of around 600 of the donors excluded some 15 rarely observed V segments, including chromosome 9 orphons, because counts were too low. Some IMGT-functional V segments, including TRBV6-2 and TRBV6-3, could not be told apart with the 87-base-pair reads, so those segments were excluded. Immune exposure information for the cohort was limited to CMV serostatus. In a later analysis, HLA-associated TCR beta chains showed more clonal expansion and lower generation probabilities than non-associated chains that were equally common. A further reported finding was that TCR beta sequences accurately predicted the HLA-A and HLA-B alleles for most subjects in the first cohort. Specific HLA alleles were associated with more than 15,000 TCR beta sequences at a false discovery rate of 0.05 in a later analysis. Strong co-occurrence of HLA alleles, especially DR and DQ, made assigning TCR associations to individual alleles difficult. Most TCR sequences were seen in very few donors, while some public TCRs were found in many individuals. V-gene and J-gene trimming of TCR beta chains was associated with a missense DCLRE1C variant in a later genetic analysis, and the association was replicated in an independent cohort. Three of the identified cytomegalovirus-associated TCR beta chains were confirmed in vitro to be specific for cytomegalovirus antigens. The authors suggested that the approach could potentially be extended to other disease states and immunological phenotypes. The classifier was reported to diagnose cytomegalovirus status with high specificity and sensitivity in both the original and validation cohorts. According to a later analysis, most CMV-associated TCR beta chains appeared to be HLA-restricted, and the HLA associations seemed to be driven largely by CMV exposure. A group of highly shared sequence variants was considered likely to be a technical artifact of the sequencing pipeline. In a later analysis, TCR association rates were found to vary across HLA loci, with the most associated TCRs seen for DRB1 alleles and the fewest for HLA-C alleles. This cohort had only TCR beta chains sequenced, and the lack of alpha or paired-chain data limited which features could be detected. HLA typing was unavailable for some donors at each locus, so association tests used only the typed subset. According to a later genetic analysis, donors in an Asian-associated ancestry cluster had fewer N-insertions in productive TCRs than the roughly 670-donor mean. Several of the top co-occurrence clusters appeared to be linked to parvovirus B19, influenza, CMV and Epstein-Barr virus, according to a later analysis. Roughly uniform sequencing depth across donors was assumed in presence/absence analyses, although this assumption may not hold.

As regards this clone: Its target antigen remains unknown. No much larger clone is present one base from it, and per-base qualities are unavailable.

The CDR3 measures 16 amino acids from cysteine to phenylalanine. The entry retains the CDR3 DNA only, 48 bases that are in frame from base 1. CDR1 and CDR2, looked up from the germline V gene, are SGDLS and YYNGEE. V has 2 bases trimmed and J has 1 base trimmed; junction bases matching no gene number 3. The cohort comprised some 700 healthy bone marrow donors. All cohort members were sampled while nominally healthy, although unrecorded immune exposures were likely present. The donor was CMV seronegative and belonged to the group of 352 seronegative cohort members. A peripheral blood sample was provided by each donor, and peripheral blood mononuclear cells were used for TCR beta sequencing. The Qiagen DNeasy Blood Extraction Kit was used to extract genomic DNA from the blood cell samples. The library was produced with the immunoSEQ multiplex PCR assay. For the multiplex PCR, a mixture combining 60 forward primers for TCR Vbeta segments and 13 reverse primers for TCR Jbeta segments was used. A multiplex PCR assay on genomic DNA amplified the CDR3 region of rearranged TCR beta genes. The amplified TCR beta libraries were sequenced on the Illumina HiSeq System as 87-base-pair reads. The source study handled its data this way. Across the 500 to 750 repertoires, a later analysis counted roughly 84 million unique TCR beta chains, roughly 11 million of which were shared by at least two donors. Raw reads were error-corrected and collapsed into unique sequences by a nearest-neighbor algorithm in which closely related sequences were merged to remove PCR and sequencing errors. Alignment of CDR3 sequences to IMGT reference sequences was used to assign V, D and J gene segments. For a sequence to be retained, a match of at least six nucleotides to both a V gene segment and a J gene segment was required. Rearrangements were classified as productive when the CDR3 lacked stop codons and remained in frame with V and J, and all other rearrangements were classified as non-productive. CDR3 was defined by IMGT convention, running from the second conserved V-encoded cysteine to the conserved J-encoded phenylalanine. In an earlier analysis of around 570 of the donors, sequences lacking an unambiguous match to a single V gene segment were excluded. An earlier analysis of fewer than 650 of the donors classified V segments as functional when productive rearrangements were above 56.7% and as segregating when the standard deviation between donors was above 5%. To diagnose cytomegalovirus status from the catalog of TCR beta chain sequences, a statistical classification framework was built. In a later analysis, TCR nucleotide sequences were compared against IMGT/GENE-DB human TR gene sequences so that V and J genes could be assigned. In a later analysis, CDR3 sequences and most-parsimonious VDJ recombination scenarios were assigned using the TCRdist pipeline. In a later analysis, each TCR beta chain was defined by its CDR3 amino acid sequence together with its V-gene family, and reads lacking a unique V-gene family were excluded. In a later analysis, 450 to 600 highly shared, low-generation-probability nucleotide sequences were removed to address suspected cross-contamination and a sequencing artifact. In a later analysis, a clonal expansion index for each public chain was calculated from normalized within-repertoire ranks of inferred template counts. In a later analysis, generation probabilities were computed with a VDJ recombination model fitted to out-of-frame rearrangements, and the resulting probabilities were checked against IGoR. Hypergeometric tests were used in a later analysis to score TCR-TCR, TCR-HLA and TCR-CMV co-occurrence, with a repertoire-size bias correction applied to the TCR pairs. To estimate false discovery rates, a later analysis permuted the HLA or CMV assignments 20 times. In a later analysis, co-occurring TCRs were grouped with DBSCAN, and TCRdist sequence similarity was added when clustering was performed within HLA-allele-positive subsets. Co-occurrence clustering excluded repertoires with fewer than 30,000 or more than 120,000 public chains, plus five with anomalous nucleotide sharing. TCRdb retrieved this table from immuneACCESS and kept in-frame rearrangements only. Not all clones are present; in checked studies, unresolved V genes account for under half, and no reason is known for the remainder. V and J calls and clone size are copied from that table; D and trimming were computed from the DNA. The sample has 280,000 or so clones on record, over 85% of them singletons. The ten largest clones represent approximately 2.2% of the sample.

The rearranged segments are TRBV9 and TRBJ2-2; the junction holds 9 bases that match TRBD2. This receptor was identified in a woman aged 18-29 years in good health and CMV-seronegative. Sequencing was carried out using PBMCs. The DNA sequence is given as TGTGCCAGCAGCGTGCCACTAGCGGGGAACACCGGGGAGCTGTTTTTT. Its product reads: CASSVPLAGNTGELFF.